This T cell receptor beta chain was captured in a study of T cell changes during pregnancy in multiple sclerosis. V shed 1 base and J shed 0 bases, with 10 bases lying between them. Germline CDR1 MGHRA, CDR2 YSYEKL. This CDR3 is built from 15 residues. This clone was picked up one time. The protocol was immunoSEQ multiplex PCR, while the TCRdb copy is restricted to in-frame clones and leaves out a portion. This sample yields roughly 48,000 clones, of which approximately 95% are seen a single time; 5.5% to 7% belongs to the top ten. The sequence was collected from a female donor with multiple sclerosis, enrolled in a pregnancy study. The chain employs TRBV4-1 and TRBJ2-7, with D perhaps matching TRBD2 (5 bases). Sequenced here: CD8+ T cells from peripheral blood mononuclear cells, sampled in the first trimester of pregnancy. CDR3 amino acids: CASSQVTSNSYEQYF. DNA of the CDR3: TGCGCCAGCAGCCAAGTAACTAGTAACTCCTACGAGCAGTACTTC.